This entry lists 17 T cell receptor beta chains sequenced from one sample in a study of T cell responses to AZD1222 COVID-19 vaccine. Produced via immunoSEQ multiplex PCR; TCRdb's table is partial and in-frame only. The sample lists some 120,000 clones; just over 85% were seen once. The material sequenced was peripheral blood, taken on day 0 of AZD1222 vaccination. These receptors originate from an adult in good health.

This clone was seen only a few times. The chain recombines TRBV18 with TRBJ2-7; D tentatively fits TRBD1 or TRBD2 (5 bases each). The length of the CDR3 is 12 residues. Trimming cost V 5 bases and J 2 bases, with 7 bases left between them. Looked up from germline, CDR1 is KGHSH and CDR2 is LQKENI. The CDR3 reads CASSTGPYEQYF. Here the CDR3 DNA reads TGTGCCAGCTCAACGGGACCCTACGAGCAGTACTTC.

The chain links TRBV5-1 to TRBJ2-1; the match to TRBD1 covers 9 bases. Unmatched junction bases numbered 6, after V lost 4 bases and J lost 1 base. The CDR3 contains 16 residues. Germline V gives CDR1 SGHRS, CDR2 YFSETQ. DNA of the CDR3: TGCGCCAGCAGCGTCCAGGGACAGGGTTCCTACAATGAGCAGTTCTTC. It specifies CASSVQGQGSYNEQFF.

V and J are TRBV3-1 (or the pseudogene TRBV3-2) and TRBJ2-1; 10 bases are shared with TRBD2. V trimming: 11 bases; J trimming: 0 bases; junction bases outside the gene matches: 4. Germline V gives CDR1 LGHDT, CDR2 YNNKEL (reference sequence). The length of the CDR3 is 14 residues. The CDR3 nucleotides read TGTGCCGCAACTAGCGGGACCTCCTACAATGAGCAGTTCTTC. Protein sequence: CAATSGTSYNEQFF.

The chain uses TRBV7-9 and TRBJ2-6, with D unclear. The V end was cut by 1 base, the J end by 0 bases, with 16 bases between. The CDR3 runs 19 residues. Germline values: CDR1 SEHNR, CDR2 FQNEAQ (reference sequence). The CDR3 sequence is CASSLGQALPTSGANVLTF. As DNA, the CDR3 is TGTGCCAGCAGCTTAGGGCAGGCCCTCCCGACCTCTGGGGCCAACGTCCTGACTTTC.

V gene TRBV15 combines with J gene TRBJ2-4; possible D gene TRBD1, 6 bases. The CDR3 is 17 residues long. V lost 2 bases and J lost 0, with 14 bases in between. Germline values: CDR1 LNHNV, CDR2 YYDKDF (reference sequence). The CDR3 loop reads CATSRTGLLLAKNIQYF. The CDR3 nucleotides read TGTGCCACCAGCAGAACAGGGCTTCTTCTAGCCAAAAACATTCAGTACTTC.

This clone showed up just once. V usage is TRBV28 and J usage is TRBJ1-2, with 9 bases matching TRBD1. The CDR3 is made up of 15 amino acids. From germline, CDR1 is MDHEN and CDR2 SYDVKM. Trimming cost V 2 bases and J 7 bases; bases outside gene matches: 8. The CDR3 reads CASSLPLGQGGGYTF. The CDR3 nucleotides are TGTGCCAGCAGTTTACCCCTGGGACAGGGTGGTGGCTACACCTTC.

This chain joins TRBV11-2 and TRBJ1-6; D gene unclear. Trimming removed 2 bases at V and 9 bases at J, with 23 bases between. The CDR3 covers 18 residues. Germline CDR1 SGHAT, CDR2 FQNNGV. The CDR3 DNA is TGTGCCAGCAGCTTACTTAGGAGAGGCGACGTTAGGAGTTCACCCCTCCACTTT. Protein product: CASSLLRRGDVRSSPLHF.

This clone was seen ten or more times. The V and J genes are TRBV7-9 and TRBJ1-2; D gene uncertain. V was trimmed by 5 bases and J by 7 bases, leaving 17 bases between them. This CDR3 contains 14 residues. The germline CDR1 and CDR2 sequences are SEHNR and FQNEAQ (reference sequence). CDR3 loop: CASSPVEGLGGYTF. Here the CDR3 DNA reads TGTGCCAGCAGCCCCGTAGAGGGTTTAGGTGGCTACACCTTC.

This sequence joins TRBV27 and TRBJ2-7; D possibly corresponds to TRBD2 (5 bases). CDR3 size: 15 residues. Trimming removed 4 bases at V and 4 bases at J, with 17 bases between. Germline V CDR1 and CDR2: MNHEY, SMNVEV (reference sequence). The CDR3 nucleotides are TGTGCCAGCAGTTATGCGCTAGCCGCGAGTTACGAGCAGTACTTC. This gives the protein CASSYALAASYEQYF.

The chain links TRBV6-5 to TRBJ2-7; D is perhaps TRBD2 (6 bases). Trimming took off 0 bases at V and 0 bases at J, with 9 bases between the two ends. Germline V gene sequence: CDR1 MNHEY, CDR2 SVGAGI. The CDR3 has 15 residues. This CDR3 reads CASSYSAGRSYEQYF. CDR3 DNA: TGTGCCAGCAGTTACTCTGCGGGACGCTCCTACGAGCAGTACTTC.

The chain combines TRBV9 with TRBJ2-5, with 9 bases fitting TRBD1. The germline V gene has CDR1 SGDLS and CDR2 YYNGEE. The CDR3 is 17 amino acids. The V gene end was trimmed by 3 bases and the J gene end by 2 bases; junction bases not matched to a gene: 11. The CDR3 loop reads CASSAQGTGPFQETQYF. The CDR3 DNA is TGTGCCAGCAGCGCCCAAGGGACAGGGCCCTTTCAAGAGACCCAGTACTTC.

The chain carries TRBV4-3 and TRBJ1-6; D unclear. The CDR3 spans 18 residues. Trimming cost V 1 base and J 0 bases, with 13 bases left between them. Germline V gives CDR1 LGHNA, CDR2 YSLEER. The CDR3 here is CASSQATAGRSYNSPLHF. In DNA, the CDR3 is TGCGCCAGCAGCCAAGCCACCGCAGGTCGCTCCTATAATTCACCCCTCCACTTT.

The chain uses TRBV18 and TRBJ1-5; D is undetermined. With 3 bases removed from V and 0 bases from J, the gap between germline ends came to 12 bases. CDR1 and CDR2 (germline): KGHSH, LQKENI. The CDR3 has 16 residues. The CDR3 DNA is TGTGCCAGCTCACCTCAGACCCGGTCTAGCAATCAGCCCCAGCATTTT. It specifies CASSPQTRSSNQPQHF.

This clone has more than one count but fewer than ten. The chain carries TRBV28 and TRBJ1-2, with a weak D call TRBD1 (6 bases). Germline CDR1 is MDHEN and CDR2 is SYDVKM. This CDR3 spans 15 amino acids. V lost 7 bases, J lost 4 bases, and 19 bases lay in between. The CDR3 loop reads CASISSLGGGYGYTF. The DNA of the CDR3 is TGTGCCAGCATCTCTTCGCTCGGGGGCGGCTATGGCTACACCTTC.

This rearrangement joins TRBV29-1 to TRBJ2-1, with 15 bases that match TRBD2. The CDR3 spans 20 residues. Germline CDR1 is SQVTM and CDR2 is ANQGSEA. V was pared by 4 bases and J by 5 bases, with 18 bases of the junction left unmatched. As DNA, the CDR3 is TGCAGCGTTGTAGCCCCGGGACTAGCGGGAGGCCCAGCCCTGCACAATGAGCAGTTCTTC. It yields the protein CSVVAPGLAGGPALHNEQFF.

This chain connects TRBV5-1 to TRBJ1-1; 9 positions match TRBD1. Per the germline V gene, CDR1 is SGHRS and CDR2 is YFSETQ. V shed 3 bases, J shed 5 bases, and the junction held 8 bases outside the gene matches. This CDR3 is 15 amino acids long. The CDR3 reads CASSWGTGRGTEAFF. DNA for the CDR3: TGCGCCAGCAGCTGGGGGACAGGGCGGGGAACTGAAGCTTTCTTT. The variable domain in full, completed from reference TRBV5-1 and TRBJ1-1, reads KAGVTQTPRYLIKTRGQQVTLSCSPISGHRSVSWYQQTPGQGLQFLFEYFSETQRNKGNFPGRFSGRQFSNSRSEMNVSTLELGDSALYLCASSWGTGRGTEAFFGQGTRLTVV.

This sequence joins TRBV30 and TRBJ1-1, with TRBD1 matching over 9 bases. This CDR3 has 14 amino acids. Germline assignment: CDR1 GTSNPN and CDR2 SVGIG (reference sequence). V shed 4 bases and J 4 bases; nucleotides not matched to a gene: 7. Here the CDR3 reads CAWINRDRATEAFF. The CDR3 region has the DNA TGTGCCTGGATTAACCGGGACAGGGCCACTGAAGCTTTCTTT.